The clone carrying this TCR beta chain was picked up many times. Its antigen is undetermined. By way of CD45RO/CCR7/CD25/CD127/CD95/CD27, the CD4+ regulatory, stem cell-like memory, central memory and naive cells were sorted. The entirety of the isolated RNA underwent reverse transcription, so expressed TCRB transcripts were sequenced. TCRdb's copy holds only in-frame clones and misses some; the assay was immunoSEQ multiplex PCR. The table has roughly 450,000 clones, about an eighth seen once. The CDR3 runs to 15 residues. Trimming removed 3 bases from V and 3 bases from J; junction bases left unmatched: 5. CDR1 GTSNPN and CDR2 SVGIG come from the germline V gene (reference sequence). This sample was included in a study of beta chain features in type 1 diabetes. Overall study findings and caveats: Type 1 diabetes patients had TCRB CDR3s that were shorter (moderately but significantly so) in all four CD4+ subsets. The cDNA sequencing approach could over-represent high-TCR-expressing cells. Patients and controls would be equally affected if PCR favored shorter templates.

The sample taken for sequencing was naive CD4+ T cells from blood. The J gene is TRBJ2-7, the V gene TRBV30; 13 bases fit TRBD2. The TCR originated in a woman aged 18-30 years in good health. The CDR3, as DNA: TGTGCCTGGAGACGACTAGCGGGAGGCTTCTACGAGCAGTACTTC. Its protein is CAWRRLAGGFYEQYF.